The entry below gives a single TCR beta chain sequence along with its context. Measured with immunoSEQ multiplex PCR; TCRdb has only the in-frame clones, and not every one. The sample holds a few thousand clones, roughly 87% seen once. These data originate in a study of memory CD8 T cells in hepatitis C reinfection. Study-wide background: Chronic HCV followed reinfection in a couple of donors who cleared primary infection. HCV reinfection meant a positive HCV RNA test after two negative tests at least 60 days apart. Between 12 and 24 weeks after reinfection detection, late samples were drawn.

CDR3 size: 16 residues. Per the germline V gene, CDR1 is LNHDA and CDR2 is SQIVND (reference sequence). The junction had 12 bases not matched to a gene; V was cut back by 5 bases and J by 3 bases. The time point is: late/post reinfection, 12 to 24 weeks after detection. TCR sequencing was done directly ex vivo on sorted cells, without expansion in vitro. A couple of donors provided sorted CD3+ CD8+ CD45RO- naive CD8 T cells at all three reinfection time points. The origin of this receptor is a man aged 50-60 years with hepatitis C virus infection. V is TRBV19 and J is TRBJ1-2; 7 bases are a match to TRBD1. Sequencing was done on a sample of naive CD8+ T cells sorted from blood. The CDR3 sequence: CASSETGAPSYYGYTF. DNA for the CDR3: TGTGCCAGTAGTGAAACAGGGGCGCCCTCATACTATGGCTACACCTTC.